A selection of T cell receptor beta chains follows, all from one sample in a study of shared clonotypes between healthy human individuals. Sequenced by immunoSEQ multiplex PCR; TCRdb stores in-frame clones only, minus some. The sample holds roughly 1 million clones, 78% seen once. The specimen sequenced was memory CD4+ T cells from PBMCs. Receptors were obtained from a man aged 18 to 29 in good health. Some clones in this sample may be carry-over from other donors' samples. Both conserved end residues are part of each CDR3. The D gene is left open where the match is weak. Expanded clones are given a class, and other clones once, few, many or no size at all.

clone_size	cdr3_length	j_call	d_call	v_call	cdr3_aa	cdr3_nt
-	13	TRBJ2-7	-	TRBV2	CASFGADSYEQYF	TGTGCCAGCTTTGGAGCGGACTCCTACGAGCAGTACTTC
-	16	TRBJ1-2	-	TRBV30	CASTLSLRRPNYGYTF	TGTGCCTCCACCTTGAGTCTCAGGCGTCCTAACTATGGCTACACCTTC
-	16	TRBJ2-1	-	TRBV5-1	CASRAGAGSSYNEQFF	TGCGCCAGCAGAGCAGGGGCCGGAAGCTCCTACAATGAGCAGTTCTTC
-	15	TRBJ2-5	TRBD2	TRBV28	CASSRLAAYQETQYF	TGTGCCAGCAGCCGACTAGCGGCGTACCAAGAGACCCAGTACTTC
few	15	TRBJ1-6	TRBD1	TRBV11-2	CASSLVDRGVSPLHF	TGTGCCAGCAGCTTAGTGGACAGGGGCGTTTCACCCCTCCACTTT
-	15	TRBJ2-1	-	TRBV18	CASSPHPPWDNEQFF	TGTGCCAGCTCACCCCACCCCCCCTGGGATAATGAGCAGTTCTTC
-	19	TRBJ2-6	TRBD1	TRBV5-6	CASSLVSGTGYTGANVLTF	TGTGCCAGCAGCTTGGTCTCCGGGACAGGGTATACTGGGGCCAACGTCCTGACTTTC
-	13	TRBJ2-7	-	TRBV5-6	CASSLGLHYEQYF	TGTGCCAGCAGCTTGGGACTGCACTACGAGCAGTACTTC
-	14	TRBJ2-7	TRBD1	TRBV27	CAREGDRGFYEQYF	TGTGCCAGGGAGGGGGACAGGGGCTTCTACGAGCAGTACTTC
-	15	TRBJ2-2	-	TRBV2	CASSVGSLGTGELFF	TGTGCCAGCAGTGTGGGTAGCTTAGGCACCGGGGAGCTGTTTTTT
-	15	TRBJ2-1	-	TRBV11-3	CASSLAGVGAHEQFF	TGTGCCAGCAGCCTGGCTGGGGTGGGGGCCCATGAGCAGTTCTTC
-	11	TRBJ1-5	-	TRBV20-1	CSVGIRQPQHF	TGCAGTGTGGGGATACGTCAGCCCCAGCATTTT
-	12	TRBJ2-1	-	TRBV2	CASKLGDNEQFF	TGTGCCAGCAAACTAGGGGACAATGAGCAGTTCTTC
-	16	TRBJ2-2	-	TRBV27	CASSSYRDTFTGELFF	TGTGCCAGCAGTTCGTACCGGGACACATTCACCGGGGAGCTGTTTTTT
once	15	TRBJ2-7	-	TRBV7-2	CASSLGGHESYEQYF	TGTGCCAGCAGCTTAGGGGGTCACGAGTCCTACGAGCAGTACTTC
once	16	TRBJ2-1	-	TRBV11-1	CASSLSRSGSYNEQFF	TGTGCCAGCAGTCTAAGCCGTAGTGGGTCCTACAATGAGCAGTTCTTC
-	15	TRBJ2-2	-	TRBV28	CASSLGGAWTGELFF	TGTGCCAGCAGTTTGGGGGGCGCTTGGACCGGGGAGCTGTTTTTT
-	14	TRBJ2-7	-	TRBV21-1	CASSTPGLLYEQYF	TGTGCCAGCAGCACGCCGGGACTGCTCTACGAGCAGTACTTC
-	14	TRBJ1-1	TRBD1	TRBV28	CASSLTGVDTEAFF	TGTGCCAGCAGTTTGACAGGGGTTGACACTGAAGCTTTCTTT
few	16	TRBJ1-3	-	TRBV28	CASLTGGVASGNTIYF	TGTGCCAGCCTGACGGGGGGGGTCGCCTCTGGAAACACCATATATTTT
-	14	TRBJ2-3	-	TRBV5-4	CASSLGLGTDTQYF	TGTGCCAGCAGCTTGGGACTAGGCACAGATACGCAGTATTTT
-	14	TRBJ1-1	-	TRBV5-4	CASRVGQENTEAFF	TGTGCCAGCAGGGTGGGCCAGGAGAACACTGAAGCTTTCTTT
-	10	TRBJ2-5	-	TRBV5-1	CASSGQTQYF	TGCGCCAGCAGCGGGCAGACCCAGTACTTC
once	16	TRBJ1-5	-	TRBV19	CASSIGRQPSNQPQHF	TGTGCCAGTAGTATAGGGCGGCAACCATCCAATCAGCCCCAGCATTTT
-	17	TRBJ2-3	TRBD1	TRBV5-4	CASSVYPGQARTDTQYF	TGTGCCAGCAGCGTTTACCCGGGACAGGCGCGCACAGATACGCAGTATTTT
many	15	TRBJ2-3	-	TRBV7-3	CASSLAGSSTDTQYF	TGTGCCAGCAGCTTAGCGGGCTCTAGCACAGATACGCAGTATTTT
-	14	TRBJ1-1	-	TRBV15	CATSRGQFNTEAFF	TGTGCCACCAGCAGAGGGCAGTTTAACACTGAAGCTTTCTTT
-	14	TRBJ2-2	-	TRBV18	CASSDGKNTGELFF	TGTGCCAGCTCGGACGGGAAAAACACCGGGGAGCTGTTTTTT
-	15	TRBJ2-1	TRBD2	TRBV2	CASSLREGGYNEQFF	TGTGCCAGCAGTTTGCGGGAGGGCGGCTACAATGAGCAGTTCTTC
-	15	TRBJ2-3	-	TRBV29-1	CSASLPSRSTDTQYF	TGCAGCGCTTCACTACCCTCCAGATCTACAGATACGCAGTATTTT
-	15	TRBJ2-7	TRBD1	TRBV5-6	CASSLAGTGVYEQYF	TGTGCCAGCAGCTTGGCTGGGACAGGGGTCTACGAGCAGTACTTC
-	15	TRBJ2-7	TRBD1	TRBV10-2	CASSRTGQGAYEQYF	TGCGCCAGCTCCCGAACAGGACAGGGGGCCTACGAGCAGTACTTC
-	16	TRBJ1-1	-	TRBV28	CASSQNTLGAIPEAFF	TGTGCCAGCAGCCAGAACACCTTGGGGGCAATCCCTGAAGCTTTCTTT
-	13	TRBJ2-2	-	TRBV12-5	CASGLGSTGELFF	TGTGCTAGTGGTTTGGGTAGCACCGGGGAGCTGTTTTTT
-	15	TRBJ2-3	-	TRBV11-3	CASSLTGRKTDTQYF	TGTGCCAGCAGCTTGACGGGCAGGAAGACAGATACGCAGTATTTT
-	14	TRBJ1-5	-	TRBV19	CASSRGHPNQPQHF	TGTGCCAGTAGTAGGGGACACCCGAATCAGCCCCAGCATTTT
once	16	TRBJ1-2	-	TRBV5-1	CASRTSSGAGYYGYTF	TGCGCCAGCAGGACCTCGTCGGGGGCAGGGTACTATGGCTACACCTTC
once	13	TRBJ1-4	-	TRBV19	CASSPGRVGKLFF	TGTGCCAGTAGTCCAGGTCGGGTCGGAAAACTGTTTTTT
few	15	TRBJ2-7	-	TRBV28	CASSAYRAPRYEQYF	TGTGCCAGCAGTGCCTACAGGGCGCCCCGGTACGAGCAGTACTTC
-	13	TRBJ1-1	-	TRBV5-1	CASSPEVRTEAFF	TGCGCCAGCAGCCCTGAAGTTAGGACTGAAGCTTTCTTT
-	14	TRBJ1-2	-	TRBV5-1	CASSPRASGYGYTF	TGCGCCAGCAGCCCCAGGGCTAGTGGCTATGGCTACACCTTC
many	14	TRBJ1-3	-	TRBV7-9	CASSFLSSGNTIYF	TGTGCCAGCAGTTTCTTAAGCTCTGGAAACACCATATATTTT
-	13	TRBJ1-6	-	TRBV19	CASSITANSPLHF	TGTGCCAGTAGTATAACAGCTAATTCACCCCTCCACTTT
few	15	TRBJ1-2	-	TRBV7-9	CASSLLSGANYGYTF	TGTGCCAGCAGCTTACTTTCCGGAGCTAACTATGGCTACACCTTC
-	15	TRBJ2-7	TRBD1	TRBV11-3	CASSATQAGGYEQYF	TGTGCCAGCAGCGCAACCCAGGCAGGGGGCTACGAGCAGTACTTC
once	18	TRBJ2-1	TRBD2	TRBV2	CASSEVSSGIPPYNEQFF	TGTGCCAGCAGTGAAGTTTCTAGCGGGATCCCCCCCTACAATGAGCAGTTCTTC
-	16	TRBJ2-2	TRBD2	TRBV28	CASSLLSGTNTGELFF	TGTGCCAGCAGTTTATTAAGCGGGACCAACACCGGGGAGCTGTTTTTT
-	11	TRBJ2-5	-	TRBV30	CASWGSETQYF	TGTGCCTCATGGGGTAGCGAGACCCAGTACTTC
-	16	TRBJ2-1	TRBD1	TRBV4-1	CASSPYTGVLYNEQFF	TGCGCCAGCAGCCCATATACAGGGGTCTTATACAATGAGCAGTTCTTC
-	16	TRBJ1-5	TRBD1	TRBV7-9	CASSLGDRGSGQPQHF	TGTGCCAGCAGCTTGGGCGACAGGGGGTCAGGTCAGCCCCAGCATTTT
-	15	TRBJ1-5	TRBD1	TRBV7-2	CASSYQGARNQPQHF	TGTGCCAGCAGCTACCAGGGGGCTCGGAATCAGCCCCAGCATTTT
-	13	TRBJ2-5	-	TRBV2	CASMGGRQETQYF	TGTGCCAGCATGGGGGGCAGGCAAGAGACCCAGTACTTC